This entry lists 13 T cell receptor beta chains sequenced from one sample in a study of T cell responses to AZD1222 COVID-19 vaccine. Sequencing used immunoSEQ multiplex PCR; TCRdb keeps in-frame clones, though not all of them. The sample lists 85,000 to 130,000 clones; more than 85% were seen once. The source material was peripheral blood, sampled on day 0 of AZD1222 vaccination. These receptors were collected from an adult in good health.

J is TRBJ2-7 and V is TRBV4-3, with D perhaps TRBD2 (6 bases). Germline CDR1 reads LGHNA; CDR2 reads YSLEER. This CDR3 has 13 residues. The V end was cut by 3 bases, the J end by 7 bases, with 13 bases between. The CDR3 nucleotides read TGCGCCAGCAGCCATGAAATGGCGGGAGAGCAGTACTTC. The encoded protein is CASSHEMAGEQYF.

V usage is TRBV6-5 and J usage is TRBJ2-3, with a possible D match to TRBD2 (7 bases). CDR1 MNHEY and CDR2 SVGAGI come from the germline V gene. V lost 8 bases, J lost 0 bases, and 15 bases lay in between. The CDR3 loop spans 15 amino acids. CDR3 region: CASGEQGGSTDTQYF. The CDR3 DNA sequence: TGTGCCAGCGGCGAACAGGGAGGGAGCACAGATACGCAGTATTTT.

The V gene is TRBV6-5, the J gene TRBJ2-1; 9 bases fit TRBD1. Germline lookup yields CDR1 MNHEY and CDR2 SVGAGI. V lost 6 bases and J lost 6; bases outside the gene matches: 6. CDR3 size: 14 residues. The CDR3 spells CASRGTGSPNEQFF. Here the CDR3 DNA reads TGTGCCAGCAGGGGGACAGGGTCCCCCAATGAGCAGTTCTTC.

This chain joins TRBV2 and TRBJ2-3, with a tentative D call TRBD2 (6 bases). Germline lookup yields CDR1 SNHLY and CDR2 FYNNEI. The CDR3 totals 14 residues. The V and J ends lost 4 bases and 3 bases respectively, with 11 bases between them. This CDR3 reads CASSVAGRTDTQYF. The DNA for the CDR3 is TGTGCCAGCAGTGTGGCGGGACGAACAGATACGCAGTATTTT.

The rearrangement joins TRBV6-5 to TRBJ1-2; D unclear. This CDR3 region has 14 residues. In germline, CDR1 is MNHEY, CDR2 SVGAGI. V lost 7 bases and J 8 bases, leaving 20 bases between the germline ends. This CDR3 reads CASTRALKAQGYTF. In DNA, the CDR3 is TGTGCCAGCACCCGGGCTCTCAAAGCCCAAGGCTACACCTTC.

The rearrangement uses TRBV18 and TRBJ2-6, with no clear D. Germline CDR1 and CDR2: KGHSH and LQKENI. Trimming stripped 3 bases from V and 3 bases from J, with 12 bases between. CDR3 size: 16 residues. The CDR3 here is CASSPRSQNGANVLTF. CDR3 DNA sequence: TGTGCCAGCTCACCCAGATCCCAGAATGGGGCCAACGTCCTGACTTTC.

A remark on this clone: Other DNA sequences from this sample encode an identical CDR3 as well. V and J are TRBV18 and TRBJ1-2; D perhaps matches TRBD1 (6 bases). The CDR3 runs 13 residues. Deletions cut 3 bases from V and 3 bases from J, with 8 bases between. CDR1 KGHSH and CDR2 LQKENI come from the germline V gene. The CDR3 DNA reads TGTGCCAGCTCACCGGGACAAGACTATGGCTACACCTTC. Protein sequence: CASSPGQDYGYTF.

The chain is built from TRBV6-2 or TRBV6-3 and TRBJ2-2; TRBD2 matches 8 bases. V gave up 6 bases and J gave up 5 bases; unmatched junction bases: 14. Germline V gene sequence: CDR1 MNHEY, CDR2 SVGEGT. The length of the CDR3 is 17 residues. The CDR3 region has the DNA TGTGCCAGCAGCCGCGGGAGCGGGAGAGCGGGGACCGGGGAGCTGTTTTTT. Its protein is CASSRGSGRAGTGELFF.

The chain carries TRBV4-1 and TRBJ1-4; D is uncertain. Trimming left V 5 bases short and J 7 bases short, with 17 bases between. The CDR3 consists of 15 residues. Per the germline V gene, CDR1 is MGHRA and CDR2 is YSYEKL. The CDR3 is CASSTPLGGSEKLFF. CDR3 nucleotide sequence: TGCGCCAGCAGCACCCCGCTGGGAGGTTCTGAAAAACTGTTTTTT.

The CDR3 coding sequence is TGCGCCAGCAGCTCCAAAACGGGTGGCTACACCTTC. It translates to CASSSKTGGYTF. The genes are TRBV5-1 and TRBJ1-2; D is ambiguous. Germline V gene sequence: CDR1 SGHRS, CDR2 YFSETQ. This CDR3 spans 12 amino acids. Trimming cost V 3 bases and J 7 bases, with 10 bases left between them.

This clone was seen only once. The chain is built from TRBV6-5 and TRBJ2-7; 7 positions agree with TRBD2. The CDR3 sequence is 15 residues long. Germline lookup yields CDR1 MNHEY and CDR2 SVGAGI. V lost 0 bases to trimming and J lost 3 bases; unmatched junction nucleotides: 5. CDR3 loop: CASSYSGPGGYEQYF. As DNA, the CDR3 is TGTGCCAGCAGTTACTCGGGACCGGGGGGCTACGAGCAGTACTTC.

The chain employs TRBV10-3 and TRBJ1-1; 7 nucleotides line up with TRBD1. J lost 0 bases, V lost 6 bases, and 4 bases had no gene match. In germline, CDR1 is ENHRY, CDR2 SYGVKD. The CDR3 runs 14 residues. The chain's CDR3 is CAISPGQLNTEAFF. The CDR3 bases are TGTGCCATCAGCCCGGGACAGCTGAACACTGAAGCTTTCTTT.

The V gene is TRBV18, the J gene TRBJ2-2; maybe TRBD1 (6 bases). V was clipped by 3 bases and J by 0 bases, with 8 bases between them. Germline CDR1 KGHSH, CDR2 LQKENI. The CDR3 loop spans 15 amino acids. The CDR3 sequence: CASSPRGSNTGELFF. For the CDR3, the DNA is TGTGCCAGCTCACCGAGGGGGTCGAACACCGGGGAGCTGTTTTTT.